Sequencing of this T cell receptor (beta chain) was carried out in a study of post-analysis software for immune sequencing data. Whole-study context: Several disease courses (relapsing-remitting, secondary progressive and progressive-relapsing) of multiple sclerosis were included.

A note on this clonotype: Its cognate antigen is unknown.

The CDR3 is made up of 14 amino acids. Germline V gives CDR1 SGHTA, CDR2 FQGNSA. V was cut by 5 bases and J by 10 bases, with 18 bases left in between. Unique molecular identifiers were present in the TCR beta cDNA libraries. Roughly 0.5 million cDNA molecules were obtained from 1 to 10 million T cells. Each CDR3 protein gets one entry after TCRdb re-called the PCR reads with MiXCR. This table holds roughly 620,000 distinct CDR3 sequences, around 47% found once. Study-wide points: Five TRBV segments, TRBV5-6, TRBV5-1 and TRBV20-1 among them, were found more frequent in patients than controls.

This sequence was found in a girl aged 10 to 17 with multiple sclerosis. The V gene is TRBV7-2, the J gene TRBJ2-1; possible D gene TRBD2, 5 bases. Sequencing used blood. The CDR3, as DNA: TGTGCCAGCAGCCCCCACCTAGCCCCTGGGGAGCAGTTCTTC. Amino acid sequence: CASSPHLAPGEQFF.